These T cell receptor beta chains were read from a single sample in a study of cytomegalovirus exposure and HLA in healthy donors. Assay used: immunoSEQ multiplex PCR; TCRdb lists only in-frame clones, some missing. The table records 140,000 to 150,000 clones, around 82% of them present only once. The sample consisted of PBMCs. Every receptor here comes from a woman under 30 in good health and CMV-seropositive. CDR3s leave out the opening cysteine and the closing phenylalanine or tryptophan. Only some rows state a clone size, as once, few, many or a class for expanded clones.

NA | TRBJ2-5 | TRBV5-1 | 14 | ASSLSLGALKETQY
NA | TRBJ1-2 | TRBV27 | 10 | ASSSQNYGYT
NA | TRBJ2-2 | TRBV7-2 | 15 | ASSSPPGLAATGELF
few | TRBJ1-1 | TRBV2 | 12 | ASRGDLRDTEAF
NA | TRBJ1-1 | TRBV30 | 13 | AWISRQGLNTEAF
few | TRBJ2-6 | TRBV6-1 | 16 | ASSEYLSGDSGANVLT
NA | TRBJ2-1 | TRBV5-4 | 11 | ASSLDTQREQF
NA | TRBJ1-1 | TRBV14 | 13 | ASSQNRGPGTEAF
NA | TRBJ2-2 | TRBV18 | 13 | ASSPPDRLTGELF
NA | TRBJ1-3 | TRBV2 | 14 | ASSEAGQGFGNTIY
few | TRBJ2-1 | TRBV11-2 | 13 | ASSLSQGTYNEQF
NA | TRBJ1-1 | TRBV29-1 | 10 | SVHFGVSEAF
once | TRBJ2-2 | TRBV19 | 14 | ASSLLGGSYTGELF
medium-sized | TRBJ1-1 | TRBV5-6 | 12 | ASSLALVSTEAF
NA | TRBJ1-1 | TRBV5-1 | 13 | ASSLWGVADTEAF
few | TRBJ2-7 | TRBV5-1 | 13 | ASSRTSGGTYEQY
NA | TRBJ2-2 | TRBV4-1 | 16 | ASSQSSTGMRNTGELF
NA | TRBJ2-1 | TRBV11-2 | 15 | ASSSTGGTGGYNEQF
few | TRBJ1-1 | TRBV19 | 11 | ASSTGLITEAF
NA | TRBJ1-2 | TRBV6-1 | 14 | ASSELDKGLVRGYT
NA | TRBJ2-1 | TRBV7-2 | 13 | ASSLDGGDHNEQF
NA | TRBJ2-7 | TRBV7-6 | 12 | ASSSGQGSYEQY
NA | TRBJ2-7 | TRBV7-2 | 12 | ASSPNTGFNEQY
few | TRBJ2-7 | TRBV4-2 | 13 | ASSQGGGVSYEQY
NA | TRBJ1-1 | TRBV28 | 11 | ASSPLAREWAF
NA | TRBJ1-1 | TRBV30 | 11 | ASLGGPGTEAF
NA | TRBJ2-7 | TRBV5-1 | 15 | ASSLGGTSGVSYEQY
NA | TRBJ1-2 | TRBV9 | 12 | ASSAQGIGYGYT
once | TRBJ1-3 | TRBV6-6 | 12 | ASSYPGLGNTIY
NA | TRBJ2-2 | TRBV5-4 | 13 | ASSFPRGGTGELF
NA | TRBJ2-2 | TRBV27 | 15 | ASSLRFHKLNTGELF
NA | TRBJ2-3 | TRBV7-2 | 14 | ASSPYSAGASHTQY
NA | TRBJ2-3 | TRBV10-2 | 12 | ASSRNRDTDTQY
few | TRBJ1-3 | TRBV5-1 | 15 | ASSLGRRGASGNTIY
NA | TRBJ2-5 | TRBV28 | 11 | ASSFGPGKGQY
once | TRBJ2-2 | TRBV6-6 | 13 | ASSVQRGSGGELF
NA | TRBJ1-5 | TRBV15 | 14 | ATSRKTGISNQPQH
NA | TRBJ2-6 | TRBV18 | 9 | ASSPSGTLT
NA | TRBJ2-3 | TRBV25-1 | 13 | ASSGLGGSADTQY
once | TRBJ1-6 | TRBV19 | 12 | ASTTGTGGSPLH
NA | TRBJ2-2 | TRBV19 | 13 | ASSMVFGTTGELF
NA | TRBJ1-3 | TRBV7-8 | 14 | ASSLGQGAKGNTIY
few | TRBJ2-5 | TRBV30 | 12 | AWSENSVEETQY
once | TRBJ2-3 | TRBV5-6 | 12 | ASSFLAGSDTQY
once | TRBJ1-2 | TRBV19 | 12 | ASSGGSNNYGYT
NA | TRBJ2-2 | TRBV11-2 | 16 | ASLIPQGAPDLTGELF
NA | TRBJ2-7 | TRBV27 | 15 | ASSLLSSGGFPYEQY
NA | TRBJ1-3 | TRBV7-2 | 12 | ASSFDGTGATIY
once | TRBJ2-3 | TRBV5-4 | 11 | ASSVTSTDTQY
once | TRBJ1-1 | TRBV19 | 13 | ASSAWGQVNTEAF
NA | TRBJ2-5 | TRBV4-3 | 13 | ASSLIPGLGETQY
few | TRBJ2-6 | TRBV30 | 13 | AHTTGGLGANVLT
NA | TRBJ1-2 | TRBV6-6 | 12 | ASRKTGDTFGYT
NA | TRBJ1-2 | TRBV5-1 | 17 | ASSLVVGQGARFSYGYT
NA | TRBJ1-5 | TRBV25-1 | 13 | AGSGGSEGNQPQH
NA | TRBJ2-3 | TRBV9 | 12 | ASSVGQGTDTQY
NA | TRBJ1-2 | TRBV11-2 | 13 | ASSFPDRGGHSYT
once | TRBJ2-5 | TRBV7-2 | 12 | ASSPDLSLGTQY